In this sample, the clone carrying this TCR beta chain turned up many times. The antigen remains undetermined. From the 5' RACE reads, TCRdb called clonotypes with MiXCR, one entry per CDR3 protein. The table has around 17,000 distinct CDR3 sequences, 3.5% seen once. The data are from a study of neurological immune-mediated disorders. Broader study findings: The expanded clones of different subjects shared no CDR3 amino acid sequences (suggesting private repertoires in all groups).

This CDR3 spans 13 amino acids. V was clipped by 1 base and J by 5 bases, with 9 bases between them. Per germline, CDR1 SEHNR and CDR2 FQNEAQ (reference sequence). The origin of this receptor is a woman between 40 and 55 years old in good health. This sequence joins TRBV7-9 and TRBJ2-7; a weak D match, TRBD1 (5 bases). What was sequenced was CD8+ T cells from blood. This CDR3 reads CASSLGGADEQYF. The CDR3 DNA is TGTGCCAGCAGCTTAGGGGGCGCGGACGAGCAGTACTTC.